One and the same sample provided the 31 T cell receptor beta chains below, sequenced in a study of neurological immune-mediated disorders. TCRdb independently ran MiXCR on the 5' RACE reads; one entry per CDR3 protein. The repertoire includes 87,000 or so distinct CDR3 sequences, 3% to 4% of them detected once, and 5% to 7.5% sits in the top ten. The sequenced sample consisted of PBMCs. These receptors were taken from a woman between 18 and 29 years old with multiple sclerosis.

The table lists this clonotype with many counts. The V gene is TRBV10-3, the J gene TRBJ2-3; TRBD2 matches 15 bases. The V and J ends lost 8 bases and 6 bases, in that order; junction bases with no gene match: 0. CDR1 ENHRY and CDR2 SYGVKD come from the germline V gene. The CDR3 has 13 residues. The CDR3 DNA sequence: TGTGCCATCGGACTAGCGGGAGGGGATACGCAGTATTTT. Its protein is CAIGLAGGDTQYF.

This clonotype was seen many times. V is TRBV29-1 and J is TRBJ1-1; D is uncertain. V gave up 5 bases and J gave up 0 bases, with 13 bases separating them. Germline-derived CDR1 and CDR2 are SQVTM and ANQGSEA. CDR3 length: 14 amino acids. The CDR3 DNA follows: TGCAGCGTTTTTCACCTCACAATGAACACTGAAGCTTTCTTT. Encoded protein: CSVFHLTMNTEAFF.

Many counts were recorded for this clonotype. At one end the junction does not follow the germline gene, possibly because of a read error. V usage is TRBV5-1 and J usage is TRBJ2-7; D unclear. Germline CDR1 is SGHRS and CDR2 is YFSETQ. The CDR3 extends over 15 amino acids. This chain's CDR3 is CASSLGGTGTYEQYF. The CDR3 region has the DNA TGTGCCAGCAGTCTGGGCGGAACGGGCACCTACGAGCAGTACTTC.

Of note for this clonotype: This may be a read error: a much more frequent sequence differs by one nucleotide. This chain links TRBV5-5 with TRBJ1-2; 7 bases are a match to TRBD1. CDR1 is SGHKS, CDR2 YYEKEE, per germline (reference sequence). The CDR3 sequence is 15 residues long. The V segment lost 3 bases and the J segment 5 bases; nucleotides outside the gene matches: 10. CDR3 amino acids: CASSWKRGRGYGYTF. The CDR3 bases are TGTGCCAGCAGCTGGAAGAGGGGGCGCGGATATGGCTACACCTTC.

There are many counts of this clonotype. The J gene is TRBJ2-5, the V gene TRBV5-5; possible D gene TRBD1, 6 bases. The CDR3 totals 14 residues. V lost 2 bases and J lost 1, with 9 bases in between. The germline CDR1 and CDR2 sequences are SGHKS and YYEKEE (reference sequence). CDR3 bases: TGTGCCAGCAGCTTAGGGACACCCCAAGAGACCCAGTACTTC. This translates into CASSLGTPQETQYF.

This clonotype came up many times. The chain has TRBV12-3 or TRBV12-4 and TRBJ1-4, with 7 nucleotides matching TRBD1. V gave up 6 bases and J gave up 6 bases; unmatched junction bases: 4. This CDR3 is built from 13 residues. The CDR3 DNA reads TGTGCCAGCAGGAGACAGGGCGATGAAAAACTGTTTTTT. Protein sequence: CASRRQGDEKLFF.

This clonotype showed up many times. The chain employs TRBV20-1 and TRBJ2-3; D gene unclear. The CDR3 spans 15 residues. The V end was cut by 6 bases, the J end by 2 bases, with 18 bases between. Germline V gene data show CDR1 as DFQATT and CDR2 as SNEGSKA (reference sequence). The CDR3: CSAGGLDDNTDTQYF. The CDR3 DNA reads TGCAGTGCCGGTGGGCTAGACGACAACACAGATACGCAGTATTTT.

This clonotype has ten or more counts. The gene calls are TRBV6-5 and TRBJ2-1, with 8 bases matching TRBD2. With V trimmed by 0 bases and J by 7 bases, 11 bases remained unmatched. The germline V gene encodes CDR1 MNHEY and CDR2 SVGAGI. The CDR3 totals 17 residues. The CDR3 DNA follows: TGTGCCAGCAGTTACTCATTCCGGGGGGGCTCGGGGAATGAGCAGTTCTTC. Translating it yields CASSYSFRGGSGNEQFF.

This clonotype was recorded at least ten times. This chain connects TRBV5-1 to TRBJ2-1, with D tentatively TRBD1 or TRBD2 (5 bases each). Between the trimmed V and J ends, which lost 1 base and 0 bases, there was a span of 26 bases. From germline, CDR1 is SGHRS and CDR2 YFSETQ. CDR3 length: 21 residues. The CDR3 loop reads CASSLSSPGRIFSSSYNEQFF. Here the CDR3 DNA reads TGCGCCAGCAGCTTGTCCTCTCCGGGACGGATTTTTAGTAGCTCCTACAATGAGCAGTTCTTC.

Ten or more counts support this clonotype. The gene calls are TRBV11-1 and TRBJ2-7, with D uncertain. Per the germline V gene, CDR1 is SGHAT and CDR2 is FQDESV (reference sequence). V gave up 0 bases and J gave up 6 bases, with 9 bases separating them. The CDR3 sequence is 13 residues long. The CDR3 here is CASSLALNSEQYF. CDR3 DNA sequence: TGTGCCAGCAGCTTAGCGCTGAATAGCGAGCAGTACTTC.

The sample holds many counts of this clonotype. The CDR3 DNA sequence: TGTGCCAGCAGCTTATTTGGGGGGGCCTTAGATACGCAGTATTTT. This sequence encodes CASSLFGGALDTQYF. The rearrangement uses TRBV7-2 and TRBJ2-3, with D perhaps TRBD2 (7 bases). Germline V CDR1 and CDR2: SGHTA, FQGNSA. The CDR3 sequence is 15 residues long. V was clipped by 2 bases and J by 5 bases, with 14 bases between them.

This clonotype showed up many times. The gene calls are TRBV18 and TRBJ2-3; 10 positions match TRBD2. This CDR3 region has 16 residues. V lost 6 bases and J lost 2; bases outside the gene matches: 8. The germline CDR1 and CDR2 sequences are KGHSH and LQKENI. CDR3 DNA sequence: TGTGCCAGCTCCCTACGACTAGCGGGCACCACAGATACGCAGTATTTT. It encodes CASSLRLAGTTDTQYF.

The chain uses TRBV20-1 and TRBJ2-1; 13 nucleotides line up with TRBD2. Trimming cost V 7 bases and J 8 bases; bases outside gene matches: 8. Germline loops: CDR1 DFQATT, CDR2 SNEGSKA (reference sequence). This CDR3 is built from 14 residues. The CDR3 reads CSVTSGRDGDEQFF. The CDR3 region has the DNA TGCAGTGTTACTAGCGGGAGGGACGGGGATGAGCAGTTCTTC.

Ten or more counts support this clonotype. The V gene is TRBV7-2, the J gene TRBJ2-7, with 11 bases identical to TRBD2. The germline gives CDR1 SGHTA, CDR2 FQGNSA. The CDR3 contains 14 residues. The ends lost 4 bases at V and 5 bases at J; junction bases unmatched: 4. CDR3: CASSWTSGSHEQYF. The CDR3 DNA reads TGTGCCAGCAGCTGGACTAGCGGGTCCCACGAGCAGTACTTC.

This clonotype was recorded at least ten times. The V and J genes are TRBV20-1 and TRBJ2-3; 14 bases are a match to TRBD2. J lost 3 bases, V lost 6 bases, and 8 bases had no gene match. The CDR3 spans 16 residues. CDR1 is DFQATT and CDR2 is SNEGSKA in the germline V gene (reference sequence). The CDR3 nucleotides read TGCAGTGCCTGGCGGGGGACTAGCGGGAGAACAGATACGCAGTATTTT. It translates to CSAWRGTSGRTDTQYF.

This clonotype was recorded at least ten times. The J gene is TRBJ1-4, the V gene TRBV12-3 or TRBV12-4; a weak D match, TRBD1 (6 bases). This CDR3 spans 14 amino acids. V was clipped by 5 bases and J by 5 bases, with 12 bases between them. DNA for the CDR3: TGTGCCAGCAGTCTAGGGGGGGGAAATGAAAAACTGTTTTTT. Translated: CASSLGGGNEKLFF.

This clonotype was seen repeatedly, ten times or more. V is TRBV4-2 and J is TRBJ2-7, with 7 bases that match TRBD2. V was clipped by 0 bases and J by 6 bases; unmatched bases: 14. This CDR3 is 17 amino acids long. Germline V gives CDR1 LGHNA, CDR2 YNFKEQ. The CDR3 DNA reads TGTGCCAGCAGCCAAGAAGGCGGGGGACGATCCCTTTCCGAGCAGTACTTC. As protein: CASSQEGGGRSLSEQYF.

At least ten counts were recorded for this clonotype. CDR3 amino acids: CASSQVQRGPREQFF. CDR3 sequence (DNA): TGTGCCAGCAGCCAAGTCCAGCGGGGGCCAAGGGAGCAGTTCTTC. The J gene is TRBJ2-1, the V gene TRBV14; 8 bases are a match to TRBD2. V dropped 1 base and J dropped 10; count of bases not matched to a gene: 9. Germline loops: CDR1 SGHDN, CDR2 FVKESK. CDR3 length equals 15 residues.

The J gene is TRBJ2-2, the V gene TRBV18; 9 bases map to TRBD1. The CDR3 has 15 residues. CDR1 KGHSH and CDR2 LQKENI come from the germline V gene. Trimming cost V 3 bases and J 3 bases; bases outside gene matches: 2. The CDR3 nucleotides are TGTGCCAGCTCACCTCGGACAGGGGACACCGGGGAGCTGTTTTTT. It translates to CASSPRTGDTGELFF.

This clonotype showed up just a few times. The genes are TRBV5-1 and TRBJ2-1, with D unclear. The CDR3 has 14 residues. V was clipped by 0 bases and J by 2 bases, with 6 bases between them. The germline gives CDR1 SGHRS, CDR2 YFSETQ. CDR3 coding DNA: TGCGCCAGCAGCTTGGACAGAGCCTACAATGAGCAGTTCTTC. Translated: CASSLDRAYNEQFF.

This clonotype occurred many times. In nucleotides, the CDR3 is TGTGCCAGCAGCGCCACTAGCGGTGGCGGCGAGCAGTACTTC. Its protein is CASSATSGGGEQYF. The chain has TRBV7-2 and TRBJ2-7; 8 nucleotides line up with TRBD2. Per the germline V gene, CDR1 is SGHTA and CDR2 is FQGNSA. With V trimmed by 5 bases and J by 6 bases, 9 bases remained unmatched. The CDR3 is made up of 14 amino acids.

Regarding this clonotype: Given a much more abundant clone one base away, this may be a read error. The rearrangement joins TRBV10-1 to TRBJ2-3; 9 bases match TRBD1. Trimming cost V 3 bases and J 8 bases; bases outside gene matches: 6. The CDR3 is 14 residues long. Per the germline V gene, CDR1 is WNHNN and CDR2 is SYGVQD (reference sequence). The CDR3 DNA sequence: TGCGCCAGCAGTGATTTACAGGGGGCTGGTACGCAGTATTTT. This encodes CASSDLQGAGTQYF.

This clonotype came up many times. This sequence joins TRBV11-2 and TRBJ2-7, with D tentatively TRBD1 (5 bases). Looked up from germline, CDR1 is SGHAT and CDR2 is FQNNGV. V shed 5 bases and J shed 0 bases, with 17 bases lying between them. This CDR3 has 16 amino acids. CDR3 bases: TGTGCCAGCAGCCCAACCTGGGGCGGTAGCTCCTACGAGCAGTACTTC. It encodes CASSPTWGGSSYEQYF.

This clonotype is medium-sized. V and J are TRBV6-5 and TRBJ1-5, with a possible D match to TRBD1 (6 bases). Trimming took 6 bases from V and 4 from J, leaving 10 bases between them. Germline lookup yields CDR1 MNHEY and CDR2 SVGAGI. This CDR3 is built from 13 residues. Here the CDR3 reads CASRPDRNQPQHF. The DNA for the CDR3 is TGTGCCAGCAGGCCGGACAGAAATCAGCCCCAGCATTTT.

This clonotype was recorded many times. The chain has TRBV20-1 and TRBJ2-1; 7 nucleotides agree with TRBD2. The germline CDR1 and CDR2 sequences are DFQATT and SNEGSKA (reference sequence). With V trimmed by 1 base and J by 9 bases, 9 bases remained unmatched. This CDR3 is built from 14 residues. CDR3 sequence reads: CSARVRLARSEQFF. In DNA form, the CDR3 reads TGCAGTGCTAGAGTTAGACTAGCTAGGAGTGAGCAGTTCTTC.

This clonotype showed up many times. Mismatch with germline at one junction end may stem from a read error. The chain recombines TRBV6-5 with TRBJ1-5; D is perhaps TRBD1 (6 bases). The CDR3 covers 16 residues. Germline CDR1 and CDR2: MNHEY and SVGAGI. CDR3 coding DNA: TGTGCAAGCAGTGATACACAGGGCGTTAGCAATCAGCCCCAGCATTTT. It yields the protein CASSDTQGVSNQPQHF.

This clonotype was seen ten or more times. V is TRBV6-5 and J is TRBJ1-1; D not resolved. Germline CDR1 MNHEY, CDR2 SVGAGI. The CDR3 is made up of 13 amino acids. Deletions cut 0 bases from V and 1 base from J, with 3 bases between. The CDR3 sequence is CASSYSKNTEAFF. CDR3 nucleotides: TGTGCCAGCAGTTACTCTAAGAACACTGAAGCTTTCTTT.

This clonotype showed up many times. This chain links TRBV5-6 with TRBJ2-1; 7 bases agree with TRBD1. J was trimmed by 9 bases and V by 0 bases; bases with no gene match: 9. Germline assignment: CDR1 SGHDT and CDR2 YYEEEE. There are 15 residues in the CDR3. The CDR3 DNA reads as TGTGCCAGCAGCTTGGTAGGGGGCTCAAGTGGTGAGCAGTTCTTC. Encoded protein: CASSLVGGSSGEQFF. The full variable domain, rest sourced from reference TRBV5-6 and TRBJ2-1, is DAGVTQSPTHLIKTRGQQVTLRCSPKSGHDTVSWYQQALGQGPQFIFQYYEEEERQRGNFPDRFSGHQFPNYSSELNVNALLLGDSALYLCASSLVGGSSGEQFFGPGTRLTVL.

As to this clonotype: Possible read error: a much larger clone is one base away. The CDR3 loop is CDSSWSDEQFF. In DNA, the CDR3 is TGTGACAGCAGTTGGTCGGATGAGCAGTTCTTC. This rearrangement joins TRBV27 to TRBJ2-1, with D uncertain. The CDR3 has 11 amino acids. In germline, CDR1 is MNHEY, CDR2 SMNVEV (reference sequence).

This clonotype was counted many times. The chain is built from TRBV6-5 and TRBJ2-7; D not certain. V dropped 8 bases and J dropped 5 bases, with 10 bases sitting between them. Germline CDR1 reads MNHEY; CDR2 reads SVGAGI. The CDR3 loop spans 11 amino acids. The chain's CDR3 is CASSREDEQYF. Here the CDR3 DNA reads TGTGCCAGCTCGAGAGAGGACGAGCAGTACTTC.

This clonotype showed up many times. The chain recombines TRBV18 with TRBJ2-5; tentatively, D is TRBD1 (6 bases). The length of the CDR3 is 15 residues. Trimming pared 0 bases from V and 5 bases from J, leaving 13 bases between. Germline lookup yields CDR1 KGHSH and CDR2 LQKENI. This chain's CDR3 is CASSPPTGSRETQYF. In DNA form, the CDR3 reads TGTGCCAGCTCACCACCAACAGGGTCGAGGGAGACCCAGTACTTC.